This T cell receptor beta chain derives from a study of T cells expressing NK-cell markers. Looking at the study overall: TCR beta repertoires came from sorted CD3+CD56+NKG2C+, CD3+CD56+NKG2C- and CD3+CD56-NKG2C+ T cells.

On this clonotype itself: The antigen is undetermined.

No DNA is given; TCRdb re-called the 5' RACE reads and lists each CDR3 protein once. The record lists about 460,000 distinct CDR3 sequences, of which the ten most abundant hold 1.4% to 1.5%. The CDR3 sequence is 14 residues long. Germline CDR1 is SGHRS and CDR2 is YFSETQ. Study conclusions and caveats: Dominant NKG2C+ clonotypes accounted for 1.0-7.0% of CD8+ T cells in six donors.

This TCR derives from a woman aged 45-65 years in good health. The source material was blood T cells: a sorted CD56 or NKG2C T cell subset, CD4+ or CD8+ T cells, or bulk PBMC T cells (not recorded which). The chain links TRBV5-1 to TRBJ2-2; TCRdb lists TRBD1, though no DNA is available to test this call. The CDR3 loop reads CASSFRGREGELFF.